The 11 T cell receptor beta chains given below trace back to one sample, sequenced in a study of T cells after yellow fever vaccination. A single record per CDR3 protein comes from TCRdb applying MiXCR to the 5' RACE reads. The table lists around 530,000 distinct CDR3 sequences, less than 20% of them singletons. Sequencing used PBMCs, obtained roughly 5 days after the first yellow fever vaccination. The receptor set was obtained from a man younger than 35 who received the YFV17D yellow fever vaccine.

V is TRBV28 and J is TRBJ1-2; 7 nucleotides agree with TRBD1. The CDR3 has 14 amino acids. CDR1 is MDHEN and CDR2 is SYDVKM in the germline V gene. The J segment lost 8 bases and the V segment lost 7 bases, leaving 13 bases of the junction unmatched. This CDR3 is CASTLGGDSRGYTF. For the CDR3, the DNA is TGTGCCAGCACCCTAGGAGGGGACAGTAGGGGCTACACCTTC.

For the CDR3, the DNA is TGTGCCAGCAGTGAGGTCTACAATGAGCAGTTCTTC. This encodes CASSEVYNEQFF. This chain links TRBV27 with TRBJ2-1; D is unresolved. Germline CDR1 and CDR2: MNHEY and SMNVEV (reference sequence). Trimming took off 5 bases at V and 3 bases at J, with 5 bases between the two ends. The CDR3 has 12 amino acids.

This clonotype appeared a few times. The chain joins TRBV5-4 to TRBJ1-4; D gene ambiguous. The ends were cut back, 2 bases at V and 0 bases at J, with 11 bases in the middle. Germline loops: CDR1 SGHNT, CDR2 YYREEE (reference sequence). The CDR3 covers 16 residues. The CDR3 region is CASSLTSSATNEKLFF. For the CDR3, the DNA is TGTGCCAGCAGCTTAACATCTTCTGCAACTAATGAAAAACTGTTTTTT.

This clonotype was seen more than once but under ten times. The chain recombines TRBV6-1 with TRBJ1-6; 11 bases line up with TRBD1. The V gene's germline CDR1 is MNHNS and CDR2 SASEGT. The trim removed 5 bases at V and 10 bases at J, leaving 10 bases unmatched. CDR3 size: 16 residues. CDR3 in amino acids: CASSTRGGQGGSPLHF. CDR3 in DNA: TGTGCCAGCAGTACCAGGGGGGGACAGGGGGGCTCACCCCTCCACTTT.

This clonotype was counted a few times. The chain has TRBV12-3 or TRBV12-4 and TRBJ1-2, with 8 positions matching TRBD1. V was pared by 4 bases and J by 4 bases, with 8 bases of the junction left unmatched. This CDR3 comprises 15 residues. CDR3 loop: CASSSPQGAGYGYTF. Written as DNA, the CDR3 is TGTGCCAGCAGTTCGCCTCAGGGGGCTGGCTATGGCTACACCTTC.

The chain employs TRBV12-3 or TRBV12-4 and TRBJ2-6; no clear D gene. Trimming left V 3 bases short and J 0 bases short, with 6 bases between. The CDR3 covers 15 residues. The CDR3 loop reads CASSFYRSGANVLTF. The CDR3 DNA sequence: TGTGCCAGCAGTTTTTATCGCTCTGGGGCCAACGTCCTGACTTTC.

This clonotype was counted ten times or more. This chain joins TRBV28 and TRBJ2-7; 11 positions match TRBD1. This CDR3 has 12 residues. The junction had 0 bases not matched to a gene; V was cut back by 5 bases and J by 6 bases. CDR1 is MDHEN and CDR2 is SYDVKM in the germline V gene. In DNA, the CDR3 is TGTGCCAGCAGTGGGACAGGGGGCGAGCAGTACGTC. This gives the protein CASSGTGGEQYV.

The chain joins TRBV6-6 to TRBJ1-4; 8 bases are a match to TRBD1. Trimming took 5 bases from V and 14 from J; bases not matched to a gene: 4. CDR1 is MNHNY, CDR2 SVGAGI, per germline (reference sequence). This CDR3 region has 11 residues. The DNA for the CDR3 is TGTGCCAGCAGTCTAGACAGGGGCCTGTTTTTT. Amino acid sequence: CASSLDRGLFF.

This chain connects TRBV12-3 or TRBV12-4 to TRBJ1-1; 12 positions agree with TRBD1. The V segment lost 6 bases and the J segment 5 bases; nucleotides outside the gene matches: 4. The CDR3 has 14 amino acids. CDR3 in amino acids: CASSRGQGATEAFF. The CDR3 DNA is TGTGCCAGCAGCCGGGGACAGGGGGCGACTGAAGCTTTCTTT.

This clonotype was counted a few times. V is TRBV20-1 and J is TRBJ2-7; 8 bases are a match to TRBD1. The germline V gene has CDR1 DFQATT and CDR2 SNEGSKA (reference sequence). Trimming at V came to 3 bases and at J to 6 bases, leaving 10 bases not matched to a gene. This CDR3 has 14 amino acids. The chain's CDR3 is CSASPLTGAVEQYV. CDR3 bases: TGCAGTGCTAGCCCTTTGACAGGGGCGGTCGAGCAGTACGTC.

The gene calls are TRBV6-1 and TRBJ2-2; unclear D gene. This CDR3 spans 16 amino acids. V lost 6 bases and J 4 bases, leaving 18 bases between the germline ends. CDR1 is MNHNS, CDR2 SASEGT, per germline. Written as DNA, the CDR3 is TGTGCCAGCAGCCGCCTGGTTGGTGAGAGCACCGGGGAGCTGTTTTTT. Protein sequence: CASSRLVGESTGELFF.